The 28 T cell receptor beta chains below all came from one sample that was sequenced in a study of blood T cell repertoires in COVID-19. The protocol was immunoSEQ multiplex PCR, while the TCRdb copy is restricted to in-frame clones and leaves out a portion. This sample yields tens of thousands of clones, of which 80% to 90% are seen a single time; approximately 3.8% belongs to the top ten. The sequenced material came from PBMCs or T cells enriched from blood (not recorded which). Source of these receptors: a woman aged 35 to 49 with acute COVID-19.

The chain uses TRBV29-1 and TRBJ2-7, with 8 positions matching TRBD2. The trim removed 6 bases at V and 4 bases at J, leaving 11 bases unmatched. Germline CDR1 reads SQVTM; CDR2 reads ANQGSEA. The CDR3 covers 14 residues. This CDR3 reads CSVVAGGAVYEQYF. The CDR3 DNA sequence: TGCAGCGTCGTAGCCGGGGGGGCGGTATACGAGCAGTACTTC.

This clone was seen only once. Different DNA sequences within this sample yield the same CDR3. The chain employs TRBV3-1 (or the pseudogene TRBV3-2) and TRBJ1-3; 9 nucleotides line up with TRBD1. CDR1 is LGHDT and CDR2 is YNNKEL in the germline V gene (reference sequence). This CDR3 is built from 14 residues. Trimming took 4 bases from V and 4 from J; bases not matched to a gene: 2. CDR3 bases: TGTGCCAGCAGCCTAGGGACAGGGGGAAACACCATATATTTT. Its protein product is CASSLGTGGNTIYF.

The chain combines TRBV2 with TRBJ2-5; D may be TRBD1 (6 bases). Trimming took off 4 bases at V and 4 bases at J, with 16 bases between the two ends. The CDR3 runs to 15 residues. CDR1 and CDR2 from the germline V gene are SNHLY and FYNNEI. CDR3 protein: CASSAGVGRSETQYF. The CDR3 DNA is TGTGCCAGCAGTGCAGGGGTTGGGAGATCAGAGACCCAGTACTTC.

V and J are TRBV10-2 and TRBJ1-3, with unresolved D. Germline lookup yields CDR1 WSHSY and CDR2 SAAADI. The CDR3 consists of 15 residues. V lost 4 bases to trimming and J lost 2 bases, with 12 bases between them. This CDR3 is CASSASRLPGNTIYF. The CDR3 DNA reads TGCGCCAGCAGTGCGTCCAGACTCCCTGGAAACACCATATATTTT.

CDR3 loop: CASSWQEVLDTGELFF. DNA of the CDR3: TGTGCCAGCAGCTGGCAGGAGGTTTTGGACACCGGGGAGCTGTTTTTT. This rearrangement joins TRBV5-6 to TRBJ2-2; possibly TRBD2 for D (5 bases). The V end lost 3 bases, the J end lost 3 bases, and 15 bases lay between the germline ends. The CDR3 is 16 amino acids. Germline CDR1 is SGHDT and CDR2 is YYEEEE.

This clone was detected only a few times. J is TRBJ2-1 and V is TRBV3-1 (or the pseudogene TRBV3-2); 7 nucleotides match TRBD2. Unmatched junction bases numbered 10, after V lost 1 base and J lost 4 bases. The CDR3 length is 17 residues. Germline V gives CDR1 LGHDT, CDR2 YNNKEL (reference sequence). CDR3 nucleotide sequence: TGTGCCAGCAGCCAAGTCCCATGGCTAGCGGCATACAATGAGCAGTTCTTC. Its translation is CASSQVPWLAAYNEQFF.

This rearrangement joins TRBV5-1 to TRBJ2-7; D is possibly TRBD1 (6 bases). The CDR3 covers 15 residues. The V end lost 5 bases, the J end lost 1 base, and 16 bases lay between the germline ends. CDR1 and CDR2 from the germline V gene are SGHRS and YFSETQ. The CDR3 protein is CASSRGTQGSYEQYF. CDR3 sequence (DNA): TGCGCCAGCAGTAGGGGGACCCAGGGTTCCTACGAGCAGTACTTC.

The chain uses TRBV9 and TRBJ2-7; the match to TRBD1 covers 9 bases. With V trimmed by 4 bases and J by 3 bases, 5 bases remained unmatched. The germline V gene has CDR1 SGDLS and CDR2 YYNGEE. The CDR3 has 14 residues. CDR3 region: CASSPQDRGYEQYF. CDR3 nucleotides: TGTGCCAGCAGCCCACAGGACAGGGGCTACGAGCAGTACTTC.

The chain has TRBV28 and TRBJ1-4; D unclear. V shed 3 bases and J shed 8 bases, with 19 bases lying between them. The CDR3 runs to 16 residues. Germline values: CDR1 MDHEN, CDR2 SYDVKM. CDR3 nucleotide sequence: TGTGCCAGCAGTTTCTTGCCTGGCGCGGTCGGAGAAAAACTGTTTTTT. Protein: CASSFLPGAVGEKLFF.

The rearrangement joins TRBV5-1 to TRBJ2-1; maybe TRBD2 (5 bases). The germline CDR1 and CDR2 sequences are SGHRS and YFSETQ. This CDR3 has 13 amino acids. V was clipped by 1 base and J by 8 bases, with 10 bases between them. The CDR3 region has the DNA TGCGCCAGCAGCTTGCCGGGGATCCATGAGCAGTTCTTC. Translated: CASSLPGIHEQFF.

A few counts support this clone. CDR3: CSASATGGGHTGELFF. The CDR3 coding sequence is TGCAGTGCTAGTGCCACTGGCGGGGGCCACACCGGGGAGCTGTTTTTT. The chain recombines TRBV20-1 with TRBJ2-2; D possibly corresponds to TRBD2 (7 bases). Germline CDR1 DFQATT, CDR2 SNEGSKA (reference sequence). This CDR3 spans 16 amino acids. V was clipped by 3 bases and J by 3 bases, with 17 bases between them.

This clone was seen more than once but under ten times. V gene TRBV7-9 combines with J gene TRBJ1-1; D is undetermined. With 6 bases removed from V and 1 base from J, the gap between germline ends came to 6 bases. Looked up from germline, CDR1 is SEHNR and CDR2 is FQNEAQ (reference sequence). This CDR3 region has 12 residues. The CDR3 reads CASSYRNTEAFF. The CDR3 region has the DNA TGTGCCAGCAGTTACAGGAACACTGAAGCTTTCTTT.

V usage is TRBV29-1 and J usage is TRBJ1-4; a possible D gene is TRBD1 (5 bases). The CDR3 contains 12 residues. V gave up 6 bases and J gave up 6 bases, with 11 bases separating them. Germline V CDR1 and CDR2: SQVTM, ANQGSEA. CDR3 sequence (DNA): TGCAGCGTATCGTCGACAGATGAAAAACTGTTTTTT. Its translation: CSVSSTDEKLFF.

Written as DNA, the CDR3 is TGTGCCAGTAATCCGACAGGCGAAGGGGGCTACACCTTC. It translates to CASNPTGEGGYTF. The chain combines TRBV19 with TRBJ1-2; weak D call: TRBD1 (6 bases). Germline values: CDR1 LNHDA, CDR2 SQIVND (reference sequence). Trimming stripped 7 bases from V and 8 bases from J, with 17 bases between. This CDR3 has 13 amino acids.

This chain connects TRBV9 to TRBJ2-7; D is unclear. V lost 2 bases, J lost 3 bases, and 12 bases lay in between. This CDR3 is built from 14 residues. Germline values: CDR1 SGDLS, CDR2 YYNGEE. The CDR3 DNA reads TGTGCCAGCAGCGTTTCCCTAGAAAACTACGAGCAGTACTTC. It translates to CASSVSLENYEQYF. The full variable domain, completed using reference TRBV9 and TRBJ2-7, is DSGVTQTPKHLITATGQRVTLRCSPRSGDLSVYWYQQSLDQGLQFLIQYYNGEERAKGNILERFSAQQFPDLHSELNLSSLELGDSALYFCASSVSLENYEQYFGPGTRLTVT.

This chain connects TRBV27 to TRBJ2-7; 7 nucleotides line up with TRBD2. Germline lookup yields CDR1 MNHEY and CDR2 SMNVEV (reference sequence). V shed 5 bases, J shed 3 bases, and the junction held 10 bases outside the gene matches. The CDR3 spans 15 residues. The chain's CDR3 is CASSPRVASGYEQYF. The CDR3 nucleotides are TGTGCCAGCAGTCCTAGGGTTGCTAGCGGCTACGAGCAGTACTTC.

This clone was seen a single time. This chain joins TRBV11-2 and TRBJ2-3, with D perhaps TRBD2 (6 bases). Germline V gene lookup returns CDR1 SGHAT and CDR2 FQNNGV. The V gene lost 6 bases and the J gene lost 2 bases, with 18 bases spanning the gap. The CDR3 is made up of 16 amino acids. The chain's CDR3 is CASSTPRTKHTDTQYF. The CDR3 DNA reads TGTGCCAGCAGTACCCCGAGGACTAAGCACACAGATACGCAGTATTTT.

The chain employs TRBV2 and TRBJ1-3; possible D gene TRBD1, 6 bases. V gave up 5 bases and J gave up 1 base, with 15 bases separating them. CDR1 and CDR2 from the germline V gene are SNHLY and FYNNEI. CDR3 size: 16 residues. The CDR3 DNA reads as TGTGCCAGCAGTCCCCTAAAACAGGGTTCTGGAAACACCATATATTTT. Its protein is CASSPLKQGSGNTIYF.

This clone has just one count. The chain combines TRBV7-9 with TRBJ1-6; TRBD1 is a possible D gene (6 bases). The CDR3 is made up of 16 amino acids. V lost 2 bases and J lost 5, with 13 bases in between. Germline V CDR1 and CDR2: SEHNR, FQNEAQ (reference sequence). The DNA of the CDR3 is TGTGCCAGCAGCTTAAGATTCAGGGGTAATAATTCACCCCTCCACTTT. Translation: CASSLRFRGNNSPLHF.

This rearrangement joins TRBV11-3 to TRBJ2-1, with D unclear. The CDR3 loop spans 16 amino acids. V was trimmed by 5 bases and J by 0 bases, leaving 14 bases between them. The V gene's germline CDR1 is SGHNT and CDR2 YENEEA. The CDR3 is CASSINRFGSYNEQFF. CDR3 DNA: TGTGCCAGCAGCATAAACCGATTCGGCTCCTACAATGAGCAGTTCTTC.

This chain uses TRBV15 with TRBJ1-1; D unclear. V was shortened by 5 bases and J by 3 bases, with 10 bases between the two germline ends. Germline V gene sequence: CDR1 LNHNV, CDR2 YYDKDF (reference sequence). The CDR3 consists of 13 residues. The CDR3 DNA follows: TGTGCCACCAGCTTGGAACGGGACACTGAAGCTTTCTTT. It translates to CATSLERDTEAFF.

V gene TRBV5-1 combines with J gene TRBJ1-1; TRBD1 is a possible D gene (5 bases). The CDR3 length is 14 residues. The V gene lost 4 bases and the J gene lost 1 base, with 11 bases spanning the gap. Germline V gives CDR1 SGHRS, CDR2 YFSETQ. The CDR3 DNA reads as TGCGCCAGCAGCCCGGAGGGGCAGAACACTGAAGCTTTCTTT. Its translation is CASSPEGQNTEAFF.

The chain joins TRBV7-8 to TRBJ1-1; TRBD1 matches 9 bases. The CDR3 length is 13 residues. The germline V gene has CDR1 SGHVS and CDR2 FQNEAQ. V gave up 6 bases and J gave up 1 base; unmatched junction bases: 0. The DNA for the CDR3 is TGTGCCAGCAGGGGACAGGGGAACACTGAAGCTTTCTTT. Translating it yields CASRGQGNTEAFF.

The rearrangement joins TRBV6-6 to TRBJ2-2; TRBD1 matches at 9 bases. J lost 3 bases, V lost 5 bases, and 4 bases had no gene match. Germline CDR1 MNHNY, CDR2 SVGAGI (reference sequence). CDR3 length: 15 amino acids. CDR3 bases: TGTGCCAGCAGTCAACAGGGGGCCGACACCGGGGAGCTGTTTTTT. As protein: CASSQQGADTGELFF.

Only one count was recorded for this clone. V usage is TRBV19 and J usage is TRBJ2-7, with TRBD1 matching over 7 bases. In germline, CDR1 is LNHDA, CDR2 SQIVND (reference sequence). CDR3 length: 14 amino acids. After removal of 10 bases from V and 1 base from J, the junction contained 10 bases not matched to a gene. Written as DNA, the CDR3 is TGTGCCAACCTGCCCCAGGGGGTTTCCTACGAGCAGTACTTC. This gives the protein CANLPQGVSYEQYF.

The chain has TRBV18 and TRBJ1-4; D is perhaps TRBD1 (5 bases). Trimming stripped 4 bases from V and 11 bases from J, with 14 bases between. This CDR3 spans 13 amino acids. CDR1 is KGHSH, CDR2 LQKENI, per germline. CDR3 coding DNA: TGTGCCAGCTCACTAGGACAAGCCGGGAAACTGTTTTTT. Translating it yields CASSLGQAGKLFF. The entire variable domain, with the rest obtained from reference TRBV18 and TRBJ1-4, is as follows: NAGVMQNPRHLVRRRGQEARLRCSPMKGHSHVYWYRQLPEEGLKFMVYLQKENIIDESGMPKERFSAEFPKEGPSILRIQQVVRGDSAAYFCASSLGQAGKLFFGSGTQLSVL.

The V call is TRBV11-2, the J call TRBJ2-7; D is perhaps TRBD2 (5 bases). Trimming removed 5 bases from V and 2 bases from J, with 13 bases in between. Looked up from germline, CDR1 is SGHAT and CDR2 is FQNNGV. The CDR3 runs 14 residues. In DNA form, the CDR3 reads TGTGCCAGCAGCCGGGGTCGGGATACCTACGAGCAGTACGTC. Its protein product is CASSRGRDTYEQYV.

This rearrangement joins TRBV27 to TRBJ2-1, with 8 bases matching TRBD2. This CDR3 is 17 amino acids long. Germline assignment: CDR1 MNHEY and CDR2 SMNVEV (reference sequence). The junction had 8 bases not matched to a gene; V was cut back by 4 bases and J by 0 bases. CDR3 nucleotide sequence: TGTGCCAGCAGTTCCTTTGTGGCGGGAGGCTCCTACAATGAGCAGTTCTTC. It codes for CASSSFVAGGSYNEQFF.